The 20 T cell receptor beta chains given below trace back to one sample, sequenced in a study of CD8 T cells in Susac syndrome. RNA amounts of roughly 0.45 to 1 ug underwent reverse transcription with random hexamers. TCRdb reprocessed the immunoSEQ multiplex PCR reads with MiXCR, giving one entry per CDR3 protein. The repertoire holds some 47,000 distinct CDR3 sequences, with 80% to 95% as singletons. The material sequenced was CD8+ T cells from PBMCs. These receptors all stem from a human donor in good health.

The chain joins TRBV2 to TRBJ2-1, with 14 bases aligning to TRBD2. CDR1 and CDR2 (germline): SNHLY, FYNNEI. The CDR3 is made up of 17 amino acids. Unmatched junction bases numbered 4, after V lost 6 bases and J lost 0 bases. This CDR3 reads CASSAGTSGSSYNEQFF. In DNA, the CDR3 is TGTGCCAGCAGCGCCGGGACTAGCGGGAGCTCCTACAATGAGCAGTTCTTC. Based on the CDR3 plus reference TRBV2 and TRBJ2-1, the full variable domain is EPEVTQTPSHQVTQMGQEVILRCVPISNHLYFYWYRQILGQKVEFLVSFYNNEISEKSEIFDDQFSVERPDGSNFTLKIRSTKLEDSAMYFCASSAGTSGSSYNEQFFGPGTRLTVL.

This chain links TRBV7-9 with TRBJ1-4, with 7 positions matching TRBD1. Germline V gene data show CDR1 as SEHNR and CDR2 as FQNEAQ (reference sequence). The CDR3 spans 14 residues. The J segment lost 5 bases and the V segment lost 5 bases, leaving 5 bases of the junction unmatched. This CDR3 reads CASSPTGPNEKLFF. DNA for the CDR3: TGTGCCAGCAGCCCGACAGGGCCCAATGAAAAACTGTTTTTT.

The rearrangement links TRBV29-1 to TRBJ2-1, with 11 bases matching TRBD2. CDR1 is SQVTM and CDR2 is ANQGSEA in the germline V gene. There are 15 residues in the CDR3. The J segment lost 4 bases and the V segment lost 5 bases, leaving 7 bases of the junction unmatched. CDR3 protein: CSVPGTSGAYNEQFF. The CDR3 DNA reads TGCAGCGTTCCCGGGACTAGCGGAGCTTACAATGAGCAGTTCTTC.

This chain joins TRBV30 and TRBJ2-7, with 10 bases matching TRBD2. The CDR3 totals 13 residues. The J segment lost 2 bases and the V segment lost 5 bases, leaving 3 bases of the junction unmatched. Germline V lookup: CDR1 GTSNPN, CDR2 SVGIG (reference sequence). CDR3 nucleotides: TGTGCCTGGCAGCGGGAGGGAACCTACGAGCAGTACTTC. Translation gives CAWQREGTYEQYF.

This clonotype appeared once. V usage is TRBV29-1 and J usage is TRBJ2-7, with D possibly being TRBD2 (6 bases). CDR1 is SQVTM and CDR2 is ANQGSEA in the germline V gene. CDR3 size: 10 residues. With 6 bases removed from V and 4 bases from J, the gap between germline ends came to 7 bases. CDR3 sequence reads: CSVGGYEQYF. CDR3 nucleotide sequence: TGCAGCGTCGGGGGTTACGAGCAGTACTTC.

The chain employs TRBV15 and TRBJ2-7; the D gene could be TRBD1 or TRBD2 (5 bases each). V lost 0 bases, J lost 5 bases, and 14 bases lay in between. Per germline, CDR1 LNHNV and CDR2 YYDKDF (reference sequence). The CDR3 extends over 15 amino acids. CDR3 in amino acids: CATSRDPTLGDEQYF. In DNA form, the CDR3 reads TGTGCCACCAGCAGAGATCCGACACTAGGGGACGAGCAGTACTTC. Using reference TRBV15 and TRBJ2-7 for the parts outside the CDR3, the full variable domain is DAMVIQNPRYQVTQFGKPVTLSCSQTLNHNVMYWYQQKSSQAPKLLFHYYDKDFNNEADTPDNFQSRRPNTSFCFLDIRSPGLGDTAMYLCATSRDPTLGDEQYFGPGTRLTVT.

This chain connects TRBV4-1 to TRBJ2-7; TRBD1 matches 7 bases. CDR3 length: 15 residues. J was trimmed by 4 bases and V by 1 base; bases with no gene match: 7. Germline V gene lookup returns CDR1 MGHRA and CDR2 YSYEKL. This CDR3 is CASSQVSTGAYEQYF. The CDR3, as DNA: TGCGCCAGCAGCCAAGTAAGCACAGGGGCGTACGAGCAGTACTTC.

With respect to this clonotype: This may stem from a read error, because a much larger clone lies one nucleotide away. The chain carries TRBV7-2 and TRBJ1-2; D might be TRBD1 (5 bases). The CDR3 extends over 12 amino acids. V was cut by 4 bases and J by 10 bases, with 13 bases left in between. CDR1 and CDR2 (germline): SGHTA, FQGNSA. CDR3 bases: TGTGCCAGCAGCTCGGGGGATCCTGTCTACACCTTC. Translated, it gives CASSSGDPVYTF.

The J gene is TRBJ2-7, the V gene TRBV4-3, with TRBD2 as a possible D gene (6 bases). Per the germline V gene, CDR1 is LGHNA and CDR2 is YSLEER. The CDR3 is 13 residues long. Trimming cost V 3 bases and J 0 bases, with 6 bases left between them. Written as DNA, the CDR3 is TGCGCCAGCAGCCAGGGACTCTCCTACGAGCAGTACTTC. The encoded protein is CASSQGLSYEQYF.

The chain combines TRBV6-5 with TRBJ2-7, with 15 nucleotides matching TRBD2. CDR1 MNHEY and CDR2 SVGAGI come from the germline V gene. The CDR3 has 17 amino acids. The J segment lost 3 bases and the V segment lost 0 bases, leaving 3 bases of the junction unmatched. CDR3 nucleotides: TGTGCCAGCAGTTACTCAAGGGGACTAGCGGGGGGCTACGAGCAGTACTTC. It yields the protein CASSYSRGLAGGYEQYF.

This chain joins TRBV5-4 and TRBJ2-3, with 10 nucleotides matching TRBD2. Germline V gives CDR1 SGHNT, CDR2 YYREEE (reference sequence). V lost 2 bases to trimming and J lost 2 bases; unmatched junction nucleotides: 5. The CDR3 length is 16 residues. CDR3 nucleotides: TGTGCCAGCAGCTTAGCGGGAGGGGGGCACACAGATACGCAGTATTTT. This encodes CASSLAGGGHTDTQYF. Full variable domain (missing parts from reference TRBV5-4 and TRBJ2-3): ETGVTQSPTHLIKTRGQQVTLRCSSQSGHNTVSWYQQALGQGPQFIFQYYREEENGRGNFPPRFSGLQFPNYSSELNVNALELDDSALYLCASSLAGGGHTDTQYFGPGTRLTVL.

The V call is TRBV7-6, the J call TRBJ1-1; D might be TRBD1 (6 bases). V was pared by 1 base and J by 5 bases, with 14 bases between. There are 15 residues in the CDR3. The germline CDR1 and CDR2 sequences are SGHVS and FNYEAQ. The DNA of the CDR3 is TGTGCCAGCAGCTTAGTCAGAGGGGGGAGTACTGAAGCTTTCTTT. This gives the protein CASSLVRGGSTEAFF.

The rearrangement joins TRBV5-1 to TRBJ1-2; 10 bases line up with TRBD1. Looked up from germline, CDR1 is SGHRS and CDR2 is YFSETQ. The CDR3 loop spans 14 amino acids. Trimming removed 4 bases from V and 5 bases from J; junction bases left unmatched: 5. The CDR3 DNA is TGCGCCAGCAGCGGAGACAGGGGGCAATATGGCTACACCTTC. This encodes CASSGDRGQYGYTF.

This clonotype was picked up one time. The chain is built from TRBV30 and TRBJ2-2; no clear D. This CDR3 contains 15 residues. V lost 0 bases and J lost 1, with 9 bases in between. Germline-derived CDR1 and CDR2 are GTSNPN and SVGIG (reference sequence). DNA for the CDR3: TGTGCCTGGAGTGTATTGACAATGAACACCGGGGAGCTGTTTTTT. Protein sequence: CAWSVLTMNTGELFF.

The DNA for the CDR3 is TGTGCCAGCACCAGGGAGGGTATCCAAGAGACCCAGTACTTC. It translates to CASTREGIQETQYF. The chain links TRBV7-9 to TRBJ2-5; 7 bases fit TRBD2. The V and J ends lost 7 bases and 1 base, in that order; junction bases with no gene match: 6. Germline CDR1 SEHNR, CDR2 FQNEAQ (reference sequence). The CDR3 consists of 14 residues.

V and J are TRBV29-1 and TRBJ2-1; TRBD2 matches 11 bases. The V gene end was trimmed by 4 bases and the J gene end by 6 bases; junction bases not matched to a gene: 2. CDR1 is SQVTM and CDR2 is ANQGSEA in the germline V gene. The CDR3 loop spans 13 amino acids. CDR3 amino acids: CSVVAGGGNEQFF. The CDR3 DNA reads TGCAGCGTTGTAGCGGGAGGGGGCAATGAGCAGTTCTTC.

This clonotype ranks as medium-sized. The rearrangement uses TRBV7-2 and TRBJ2-1; a weak D match, TRBD2 (5 bases). This CDR3 has 15 amino acids. Looked up from germline, CDR1 is SGHTA and CDR2 is FQGNSA. The V end was cut by 3 bases, the J end by 10 bases, with 19 bases between. The CDR3 DNA follows: TGTGCCAGCAGCTTGATAGCGCCAACCCGCGGCGAGCAGTTCTTC. Protein product: CASSLIAPTRGEQFF.

The chain combines TRBV7-9 with TRBJ2-1; D uncertain. CDR3 length: 14 residues. Trimming cost V 2 bases and J 0 bases, with 5 bases left between them. Germline assignment: CDR1 SEHNR and CDR2 FQNEAQ (reference sequence). Written as DNA, the CDR3 is TGTGCCAGCAGCTTACTGGCCTCCTACAATGAGCAGTTCTTC. Translated: CASSLLASYNEQFF. Full variable domain (missing parts from reference TRBV7-9 and TRBJ2-1): DTGVSQNPRHKITKRGQNVTFRCDPISEHNRLYWYRQTLGQGPEFLTYFQNEAQLEKSRLLSDRFSAERPKGSFSTLEIQRTEQGDSAMYLCASSLLASYNEQFFGPGTRLTVL.

The chain employs TRBV4-1 and TRBJ1-5; D unresolved. The CDR3 consists of 15 residues. Looked up from germline, CDR1 is MGHRA and CDR2 is YSYEKL. V was trimmed by 0 bases and J by 6 bases, leaving 12 bases between them. Here the CDR3 DNA reads TGCGCCAGCAGCCAAGAACCTCCGGGCTCTCAGCCCCAGCATTTT. Translated: CASSQEPPGSQPQHF.

The CDR3 reads CASSFDRAPTEAFF. As DNA, the CDR3 is TGCGCCAGCAGCTTCGACCGGGCCCCCACTGAAGCTTTCTTT. The J gene is TRBJ1-1, the V gene TRBV5-1; D is unresolved. Per germline, CDR1 SGHRS and CDR2 YFSETQ. This CDR3 is built from 14 residues. V was trimmed by 2 bases and J by 4 bases, leaving 12 bases between them. Full variable domain (missing parts from reference TRBV5-1 and TRBJ1-1): KAGVTQTPRYLIKTRGQQVTLSCSPISGHRSVSWYQQTPGQGLQFLFEYFSETQRNKGNFPGRFSGRQFSNSRSEMNVSTLELGDSALYLCASSFDRAPTEAFFGQGTRLTVV.